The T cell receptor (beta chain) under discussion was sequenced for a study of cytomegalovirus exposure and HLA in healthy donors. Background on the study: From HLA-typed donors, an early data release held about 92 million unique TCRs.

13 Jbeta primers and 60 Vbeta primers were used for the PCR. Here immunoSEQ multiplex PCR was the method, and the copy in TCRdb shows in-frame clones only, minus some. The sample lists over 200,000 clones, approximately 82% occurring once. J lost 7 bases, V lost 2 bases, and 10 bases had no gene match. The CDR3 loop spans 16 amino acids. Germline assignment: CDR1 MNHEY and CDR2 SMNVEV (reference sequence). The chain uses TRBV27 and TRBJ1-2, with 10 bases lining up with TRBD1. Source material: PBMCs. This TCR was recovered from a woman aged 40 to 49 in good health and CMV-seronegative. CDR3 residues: CASSLRETGGRSGYTF. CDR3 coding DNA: TGTGCCAGCAGTTTACGGGAGACAGGGGGCCGCAGTGGCTACACCTTC.